This T cell receptor beta chain appears in the sequencing data of a study of identical twins. Broader study findings: The models systematically underestimated how much out-of-frame TCR alpha was shared in monozygotic twins.

In the case of this clonotype: What it recognizes is unknown.

The CDR3 contains 14 residues. Trimming stripped 3 bases from V and 8 bases from J, with 17 bases between. TCRdb reprocessed the 5' RACE reads via MiXCR and lists one record per CDR3 protein. The table has 1.5 million to 2 million distinct CDR3 sequences, around 33% seen once. Sample: cord blood. The sequence was obtained from a newborn girl in good health. The chain is built from TRBV12-3 or TRBV12-4 and TRBJ2-7; D possibly uses TRBD1 or TRBD2 (5 bases each). CDR3 region: CASSFGVRGNKQYF. As DNA, the CDR3 is TGTGCCAGCAGTTTCGGCGTGAGGGGCAACAAGCAGTACTTC.